The subject of this entry is one T cell receptor beta chain. This record belongs to a study of control samples from healthy donors and cancer patients. The repertoire was sequenced with immunoSEQ multiplex PCR; TCRdb's copy has only in-frame clones and lacks some. Of just over 50,000 clones in the sample, about nine tenths were seen once. Germline V lookup: CDR1 SGHRS, CDR2 YFSETQ. There are 21 residues in the CDR3. With 4 bases clipped from V and 4 bases from J, the junction kept 26 bases outside the gene matches. The clonotype comes from a man aged 50-59 years with head and neck cancer. Sequenced material: PBMCs. J is TRBJ2-3 and V is TRBV5-1; the match to TRBD1 covers 8 bases. CDR3 sequence: CASSGRWGGTGKIWAADTQYF. CDR3 DNA: TGCGCCAGCAGCGGACGGTGGGGCGGGACAGGCAAAATTTGGGCCGCAGATACGCAGTATTTT.